This T cell receptor (beta chain) was captured in a study of blood T cell repertoires in COVID-19. Study context: Samples of COVID-19 (acute and convalescent) were obtained from the United States, Italy and Spain. PBMCs, B-cell-depleted T cells, or T cells were the source of the cDNA or gDNA that made up the material.

As processed by the authors: Estimates of nucleated cell counts were drawn from the amplification of reference gene primers. Sequencing used immunoSEQ multiplex PCR; TCRdb keeps in-frame clones, though not all of them. V, J and clone size are those of that table, while D and trimming were read from the DNA. Of tens of thousands of clones detected, about 86% appear once; the ten largest clones hold 20% to 25%. This CDR3 contains 14 residues. V lost 5 bases, J lost 11 bases, and 11 bases stayed unmatched. The germline CDR1 and CDR2 sequences are SGHAT and FQNNGV. Sample: peripheral blood. The gene calls are TRBV11-2 and TRBJ2-3; 9 positions match TRBD1. The source of this sequence is a woman older than 75 in a cohort sampled during active or convalescent COVID-19. The CDR3 coding sequence is TGTGCCAGCAGCCCCCGGGACAGGGTTTCTGGGCAGTATTTT. Translating gives CASSPRDRVSGQYF.